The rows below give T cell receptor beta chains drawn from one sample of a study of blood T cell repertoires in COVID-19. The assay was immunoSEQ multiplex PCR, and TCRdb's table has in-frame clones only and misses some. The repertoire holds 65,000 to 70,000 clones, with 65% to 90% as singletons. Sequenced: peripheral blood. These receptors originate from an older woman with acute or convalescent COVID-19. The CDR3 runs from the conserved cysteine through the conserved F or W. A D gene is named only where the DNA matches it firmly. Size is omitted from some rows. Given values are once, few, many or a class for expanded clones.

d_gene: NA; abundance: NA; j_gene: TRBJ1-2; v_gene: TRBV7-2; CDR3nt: TGTGCCAGCAGCCGTCCGGGACATTCCTATGGCTACACCTTC; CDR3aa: CASSRPGHSYGYTF
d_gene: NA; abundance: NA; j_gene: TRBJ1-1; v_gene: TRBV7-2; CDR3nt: TGTGCCAGCAGCTTAGCGGAGGGGATAGGAGCTTTCTTT; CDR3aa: CASSLAEGIGAFF
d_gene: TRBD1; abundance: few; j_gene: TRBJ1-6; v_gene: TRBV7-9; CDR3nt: TGTGCCAGCAGCTCGGGACAGGGCGCCGCTAGCTCCTATAATTCACCCCTCCACTTT; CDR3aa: CASSSGQGAASSYNSPLHF
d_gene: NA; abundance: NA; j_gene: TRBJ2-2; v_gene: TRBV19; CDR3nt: TGTGCCAGTAGTCCCTATCATGGCGGGGAGCTGTTTTTT; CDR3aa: CASSPYHGGELFF
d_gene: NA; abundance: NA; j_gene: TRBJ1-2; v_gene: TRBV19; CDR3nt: TGTGCCAGTAATCTTGGACAACCTCCTTTCTATGGCTACACCTTC; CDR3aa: CASNLGQPPFYGYTF
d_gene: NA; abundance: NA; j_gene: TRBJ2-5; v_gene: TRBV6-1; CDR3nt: TGTGCCAGCAGTGAACCTCTCCGGACTGAAGAGACCCAGTACTTC; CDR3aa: CASSEPLRTEETQYF
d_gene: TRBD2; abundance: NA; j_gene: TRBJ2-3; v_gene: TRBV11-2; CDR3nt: TGTGCCAGCAGCACAGGACTAGCGGGAGTTTTGGGCACAGATACGCAGTATTTT; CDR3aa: CASSTGLAGVLGTDTQYF
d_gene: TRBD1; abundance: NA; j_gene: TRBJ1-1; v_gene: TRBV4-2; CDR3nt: TGTGCCAGCAGCCAAGGGGACAGAGGGGCTGAAGCTTTCTTT; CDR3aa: CASSQGDRGAEAFF
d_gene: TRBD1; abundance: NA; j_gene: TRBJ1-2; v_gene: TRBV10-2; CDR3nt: TGCGCCAGCAGTGTCCGGGGACAGGTGTTTAACTATGGCTACACCTTC; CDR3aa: CASSVRGQVFNYGYTF
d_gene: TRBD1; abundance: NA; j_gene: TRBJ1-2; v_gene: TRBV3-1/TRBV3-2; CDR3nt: TGTGCCAGCAGCCGAGACAGGGCCATGGGTGGCTACACCTTC; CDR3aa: CASSRDRAMGGYTF
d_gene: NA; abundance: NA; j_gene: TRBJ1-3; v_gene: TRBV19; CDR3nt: TGTGCCAGTAGTGGCGCAGGGCGCGGAAACACCATATATTTT; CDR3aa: CASSGAGRGNTIYF
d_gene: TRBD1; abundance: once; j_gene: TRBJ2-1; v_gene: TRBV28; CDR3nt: TGTGCCAGCAGTTCGGTTAGGACAGGGGCCTACAATGAGCAGTTCTTC; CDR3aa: CASSSVRTGAYNEQFF
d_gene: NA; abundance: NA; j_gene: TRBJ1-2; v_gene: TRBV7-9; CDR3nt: TGTGCCAGCAGCTCCGAGGGGGGGCTTTCCTATGGCTACACCTTC; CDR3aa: CASSSEGGLSYGYTF
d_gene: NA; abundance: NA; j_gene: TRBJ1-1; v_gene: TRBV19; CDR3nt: TGTGCCAGCAGCGGCACTGAAGCTTTCTTT; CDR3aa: CASSGTEAFF
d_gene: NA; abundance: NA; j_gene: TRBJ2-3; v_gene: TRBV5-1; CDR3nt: TGCGCCAGCAGCACAGGGAGCACAGATACGCAGTATTTT; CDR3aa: CASSTGSTDTQYF
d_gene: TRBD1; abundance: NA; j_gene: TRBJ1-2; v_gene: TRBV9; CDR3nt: TGTGCCAGCAGTATGGACAGGGGGCTTGGCTACACCTTC; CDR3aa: CASSMDRGLGYTF
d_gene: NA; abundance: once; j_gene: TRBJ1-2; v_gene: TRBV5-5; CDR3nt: TGTGCCAGCAGCCCACGAGGGGGGGCAAAACAAGCTAACTATGGCTACACCTTC; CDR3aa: CASSPRGGAKQANYGYTF
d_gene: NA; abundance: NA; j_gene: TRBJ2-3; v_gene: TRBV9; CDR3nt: TGTGCCAGCAGCGTGCGAGCGTCAGATACGCAGTATTTT; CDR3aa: CASSVRASDTQYF
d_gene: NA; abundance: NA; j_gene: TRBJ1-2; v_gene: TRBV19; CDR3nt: TGTGCCAGTAGTATGTCCGCCGGTTTCGACTATGGCTACACCTTC; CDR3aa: CASSMSAGFDYGYTF
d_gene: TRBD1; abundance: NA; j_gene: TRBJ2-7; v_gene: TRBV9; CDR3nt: TGTGCCAGCAGCGGACGGGACAGCACCTACGAGCAGTACTTC; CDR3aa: CASSGRDSTYEQYF
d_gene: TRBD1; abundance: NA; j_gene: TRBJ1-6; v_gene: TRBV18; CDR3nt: TGTGCCAGCTCACCACGTTTCCCGGGACAGGGGACCTACTCCTATAATTCACCCCTCCACTTT; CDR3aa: CASSPRFPGQGTYSYNSPLHF
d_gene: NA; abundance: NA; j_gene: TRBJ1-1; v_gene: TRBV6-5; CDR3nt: TGTGCCAGCGGGACAAGGAGAATGAACACTGAAGCTTTCTTT; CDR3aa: CASGTRRMNTEAFF
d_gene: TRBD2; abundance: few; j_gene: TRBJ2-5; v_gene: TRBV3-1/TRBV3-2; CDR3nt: TGTGCCAGCAGCTCACGACTAGCCCGGGAGACCCAGTACTTC; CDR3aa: CASSSRLARETQYF
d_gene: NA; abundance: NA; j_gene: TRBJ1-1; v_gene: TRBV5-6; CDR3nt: TGTGCCAGCAGCTTGGGAGGGCCCACTGAAGCTTTCTTT; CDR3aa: CASSLGGPTEAFF
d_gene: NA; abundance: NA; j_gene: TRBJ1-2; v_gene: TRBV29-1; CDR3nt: TGCAGCGTTGGGAAGGCAGGTCGAGGGTATGGCTACACCTTC; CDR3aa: CSVGKAGRGYGYTF
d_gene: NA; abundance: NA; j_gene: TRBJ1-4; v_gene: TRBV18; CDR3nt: TGTGCCAGCTCACCAAGCGGGGGCATTGGTGAAAAACTGTTTTTT; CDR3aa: CASSPSGGIGEKLFF
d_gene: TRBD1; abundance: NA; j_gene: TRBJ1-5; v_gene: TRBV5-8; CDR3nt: TGTGCCAGCAGCGCTATGAGACAGGGGAGGAATCAGCCCCAGCATTTT; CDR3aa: CASSAMRQGRNQPQHF
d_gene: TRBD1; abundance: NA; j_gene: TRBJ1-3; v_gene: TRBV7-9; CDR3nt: TGTGCCAGCAGCCTTAGAGGACAGGGTGGAAACACCATATATTTT; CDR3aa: CASSLRGQGGNTIYF
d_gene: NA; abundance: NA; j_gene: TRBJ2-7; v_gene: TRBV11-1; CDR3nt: NA; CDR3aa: CASSFGPGGVQYF
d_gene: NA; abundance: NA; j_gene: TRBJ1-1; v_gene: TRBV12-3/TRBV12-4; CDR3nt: TGTGCCAGCAGTAAGACCCGGAGCACTGAAGCTTTCTTT; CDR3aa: CASSKTRSTEAFF
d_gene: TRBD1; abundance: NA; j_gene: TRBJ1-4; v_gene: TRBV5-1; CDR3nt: TGCGCCAGCAGCTTGGACAGGGGGCTATCTAATGAAAAACTGTTTTTT; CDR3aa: CASSLDRGLSNEKLFF
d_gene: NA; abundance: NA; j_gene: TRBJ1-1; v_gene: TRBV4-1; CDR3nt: TGCGCCAGCAGCCAAGGGACGAGGCGACTAAGGCCTGAAGCTTTCTTT; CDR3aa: CASSQGTRRLRPEAFF
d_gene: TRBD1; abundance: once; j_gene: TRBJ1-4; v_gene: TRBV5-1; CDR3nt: TGCGCCAGCAGCCCGGGACAGGGCAAAGAAAAACTGTTTTTT; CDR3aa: CASSPGQGKEKLFF
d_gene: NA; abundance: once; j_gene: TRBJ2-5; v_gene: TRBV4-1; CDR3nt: TGCGCCAGCAGCCAGGTGCTAACCGGGACTCCCCTAAGGGAGACCCAGTACTTC; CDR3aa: CASSQVLTGTPLRETQYF
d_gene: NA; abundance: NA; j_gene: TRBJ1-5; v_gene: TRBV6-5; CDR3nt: TGTGCCAGCAGCAGAGGGAGGGTCGGCAATCAGCCCCAGCATTTT; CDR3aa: CASSRGRVGNQPQHF
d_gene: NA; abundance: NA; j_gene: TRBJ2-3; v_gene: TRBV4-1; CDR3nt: TGCGCCAGCAGCCAAGTCACTAGCACAGATACGCAGTATTTT; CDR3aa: CASSQVTSTDTQYF
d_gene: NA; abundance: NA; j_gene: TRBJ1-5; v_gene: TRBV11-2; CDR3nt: TGTGCCAGCAGCGGAGGAGCAGGGGTCGGGCAGCCCCAGCATTTT; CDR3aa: CASSGGAGVGQPQHF
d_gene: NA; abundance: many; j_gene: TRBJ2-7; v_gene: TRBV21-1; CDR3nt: TGTGCCAGCAGCAAAGAACGTGAGCACGTCGAGCAGTACTTC; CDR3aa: CASSKEREHVEQYF
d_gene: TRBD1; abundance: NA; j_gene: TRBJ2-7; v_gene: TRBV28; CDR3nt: TGTGCCAGCCAGTCCCGGGACAGGGTAGGGGCCTACGAGCAGTACTTC; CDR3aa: CASQSRDRVGAYEQYF
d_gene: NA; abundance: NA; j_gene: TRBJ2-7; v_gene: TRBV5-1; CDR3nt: TGCGCCAGCAGCTTTGGGGGCATATCCTACGAGCAGTACTTC; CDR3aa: CASSFGGISYEQYF
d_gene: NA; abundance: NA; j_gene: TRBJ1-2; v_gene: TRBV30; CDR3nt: TGTGCCTGGAAACGCGGGGGCGCAGGCTCCTATGGCTACACCTTC; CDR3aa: CAWKRGGAGSYGYTF
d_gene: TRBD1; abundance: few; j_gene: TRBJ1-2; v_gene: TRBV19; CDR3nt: TGTGCCAGTAGCGAGACAGGGTTCTATGGCTACACCTTC; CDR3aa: CASSETGFYGYTF
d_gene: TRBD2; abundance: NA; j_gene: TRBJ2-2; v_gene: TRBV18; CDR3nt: TGTGCCAGCTCACCATCGCTAGCGGGAGTTACCGGGGAGCTGTTTTTT; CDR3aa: CASSPSLAGVTGELFF
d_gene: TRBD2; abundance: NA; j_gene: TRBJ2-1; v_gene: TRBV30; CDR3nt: TGTGCCTGGAGTGTAAAACTAGCGGGAGGGTCCGAGCAGTTCTTC; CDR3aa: CAWSVKLAGGSEQFF
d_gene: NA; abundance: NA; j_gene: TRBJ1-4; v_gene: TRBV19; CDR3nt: TGTGCCAGTAGTACCCCCTTAGGGACTGGACGGGAAAAACTGTTTTTT; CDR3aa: CASSTPLGTGREKLFF
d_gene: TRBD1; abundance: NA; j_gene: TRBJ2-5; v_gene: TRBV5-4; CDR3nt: TGTGCCAGCAGCTCATCCAGGGGGCGCCGGGAGACCCAGTACTTC; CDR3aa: CASSSSRGRRETQYF
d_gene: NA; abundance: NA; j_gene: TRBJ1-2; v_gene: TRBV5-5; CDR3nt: TGTGCCAGCAGTGAACCGGGACAACCCCCGGGGGGCTACACCTTC; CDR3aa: CASSEPGQPPGGYTF
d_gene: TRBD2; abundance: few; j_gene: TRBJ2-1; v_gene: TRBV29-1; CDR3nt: TGCAGCGTCAACACCGGGACTAGGCCGTTCTTC; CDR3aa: CSVNTGTRPFF
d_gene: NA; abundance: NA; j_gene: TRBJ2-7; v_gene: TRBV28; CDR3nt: TGTGCCAGCAGTTTATCCAGTTACTCCTACGAGCAGTACTTC; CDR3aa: CASSLSSYSYEQYF
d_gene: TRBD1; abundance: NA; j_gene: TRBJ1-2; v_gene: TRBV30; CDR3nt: TGTGCCTGGGGGACAGGGAACTATGGCTACACCTTC; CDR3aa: CAWGTGNYGYTF
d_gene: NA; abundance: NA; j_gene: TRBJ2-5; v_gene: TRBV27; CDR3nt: TGTGCCAGCAGTTTATTCGCAGGGCGGGAGACCCAGTACTTC; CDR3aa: CASSLFAGRETQYF
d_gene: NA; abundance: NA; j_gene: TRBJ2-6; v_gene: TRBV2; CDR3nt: TGTGCCAGCAGTGGGCAGCGTTCCACTGGGGCCAACGTCCTGACTTTC; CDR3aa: CASSGQRSTGANVLTF
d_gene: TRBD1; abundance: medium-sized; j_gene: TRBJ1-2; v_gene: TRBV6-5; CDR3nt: TGTGCCAGTTTGGGACAGGTCGCCTCTAACTATGGCTACACCTTC; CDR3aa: CASLGQVASNYGYTF
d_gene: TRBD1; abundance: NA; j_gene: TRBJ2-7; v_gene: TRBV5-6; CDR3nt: TGTGCCAGCAGCAGGGGACAGTGGGGCTCCGAGCAGTACTTC; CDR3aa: CASSRGQWGSEQYF
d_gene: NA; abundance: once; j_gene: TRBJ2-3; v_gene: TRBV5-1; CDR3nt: TGCGCCAGCAGCTTGGTAGTCGGAGCCACAGATACGCAGTATTTT; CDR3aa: CASSLVVGATDTQYF
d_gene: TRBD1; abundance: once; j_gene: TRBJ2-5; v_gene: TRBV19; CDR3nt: TGTGCCAGTAGTATAGGGACAGGGGCTACCCAAGAGACCCAGTACTTC; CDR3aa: CASSIGTGATQETQYF